A selection of T cell receptor beta chains follows, all from one sample in a study of tumour-infiltrating T cells in Burkitt lymphoma. Data came from immunoSEQ multiplex PCR; TCRdb stores just in-frame clones and leaves some out. In the table there are about 17,000 clones, roughly 80% of which are singletons. What was sequenced was tumor tissue. Every receptor here comes from a human donor with diffuse large B-cell lymphoma. The CDR3 runs from the conserved cysteine through the conserved F or W. A D gene is named only where the DNA matches it firmly. Clone size is shown for a subset of rows, as once, few, many or a class of expanded clone.

TGTGCCATCAGCCCCGGGACCCATCGTCCTGAAAAACTGTTTTTT	CAISPGTHRPEKLFF	TRBJ1-4	-	TRBV10-3	-
TGCGCCAGCAGCCTCGATAGCAACTATGGCTACACCTTC	CASSLDSNYGYTF	TRBJ1-2	-	TRBV4-1	-
TGTGCCAGCAGCTTAGCCGGGTCCCACAGGGCTGGTCAGCCCCAGCATTTT	CASSLAGSHRAGQPQHF	TRBJ1-5	-	TRBV13	-
TGTGCCAGCAGCAGATGGGACAGTTCCTACGAGCAGTACTTC	CASSRWDSSYEQYF	TRBJ2-7	-	TRBV27	TRBD1
TGTGCCAGCAGGGAGATGTACGGGACAGAGAATCAGCCCCAGCATTTT	CASREMYGTENQPQHF	TRBJ1-5	-	TRBV5-6	TRBD1
TGTGCCAGTAGTAGCTCTAGCGGCTACGAGCAGTACTTC	CASSSSSGYEQYF	TRBJ2-7	-	TRBV19	TRBD2
TGTGCCAGTAGTACTGACAGGGGCTGGAGCAATCAGCCCCAGCATTTT	CASSTDRGWSNQPQHF	TRBJ1-5	-	TRBV19	TRBD1
TGTGCCAGTAGTATGGGGAACACTGAAGCTTTCTTT	CASSMGNTEAFF	TRBJ1-1	-	TRBV19	-
TGTGCCAGCAGCTTATCCGCAGGGTCCCACTACGAGCAGTACTTC	CASSLSAGSHYEQYF	TRBJ2-7	-	TRBV7-6	-
TGCAGTGCTGTCATAGCCAACGAGCAGTACTTC	CSAVIANEQYF	TRBJ2-7	-	TRBV20-1	-
TGCAGCGTTCGGACAGGCAATTTGAACACTGAAGCTTTCTTT	CSVRTGNLNTEAFF	TRBJ1-1	few	TRBV29-1	TRBD1
TGTGCCAGCAGCCCCTTTGAACGCTACGAGCAGTACTTC	CASSPFERYEQYF	TRBJ2-7	-	TRBV7-2	-
TGTGCCAGCAGCTCAAGACAGGGCAACGAGCAGTACTTC	CASSSRQGNEQYF	TRBJ2-7	-	TRBV5-6	TRBD1
TGCGCCAGCAGCCAGACAGGCACAGATACGCAGTATTTT	CASSQTGTDTQYF	TRBJ2-3	-	TRBV4-3	-
TGTGCCACCAGCATACTCCAGGGGGATGACACCGGGGAGCTGTTTTTT	CATSILQGDDTGELFF	TRBJ2-2	once	TRBV15	TRBD1
TGTGCCAGCAGGATACTAGGGAAAGACACTGAAGCTTTCTTT	CASRILGKDTEAFF	TRBJ1-1	-	TRBV11-1	-
TGTGCCAGCAGCGTACTCGCCGATTTCAACTACAATGAGCAGTTCTTC	CASSVLADFNYNEQFF	TRBJ2-1	-	TRBV9	-
TGTGCCAGCAGCCGCGTGGGGGGCCCTGGAAACACCATATATTTT	CASSRVGGPGNTIYF	TRBJ1-3	-	TRBV11-2	-
TGCGCCAGCAGCCAAGTAGAGGGTCCCGCAGATACGCAGTATTTT	CASSQVEGPADTQYF	TRBJ2-3	-	TRBV4-3	-
TGTGCCAGCAGCTCTGGACAGGGGCTAGGTGGCTACACCTTC	CASSSGQGLGGYTF	TRBJ1-2	-	TRBV13	TRBD1
TGTGCCAGCCTCCAACTAAGTGGAAATTACGAGCAGTACTTC	CASLQLSGNYEQYF	TRBJ2-7	-	TRBV28	-
TGTGCCAGCTCAGGACTAGCGGGAGAAGGTGAGCAGTTCTTC	CASSGLAGEGEQFF	TRBJ2-1	-	TRBV19	TRBD2
TGTGCCAGCGGGGCGGGGAATCAGCCCCAGCATTTT	CASGAGNQPQHF	TRBJ1-5	-	TRBV27	-
TGCGCCAGCACCGGGACAGGGGGCGAGCAGTACTTC	CASTGTGGEQYF	TRBJ2-7	-	TRBV10-2	TRBD1
TGTGCCAGCAGCTTAAGTTTTACAGGCTTTCGAACCTACGAGCAGTACTTC	CASSLSFTGFRTYEQYF	TRBJ2-7	-	TRBV11-1	-
TGTGCCAGCAGGACAGCATCTAGCACAGATACGCAGTATTTT	CASRTASSTDTQYF	TRBJ2-3	-	TRBV5-4	-
TGTGCCAGCAGATCGAGGACGACCTACACTGAAGCTTTCTTT	CASRSRTTYTEAFF	TRBJ1-1	-	TRBV2	-
TGTGCCAGCAGTCTACCTTCCGGGACAGGGTATGGCTACACCTTC	CASSLPSGTGYGYTF	TRBJ1-2	-	TRBV5-4	TRBD1
TGTGCCCGAAGGGGGGCCAGGGGTTACAATGAGCAGTTCTTC	CARRGARGYNEQFF	TRBJ2-1	-	TRBV25-1	-
TGTGCCAGCAGTGGGGGCCCGGGCACCGGGGAGCTGTTTTTT	CASSGGPGTGELFF	TRBJ2-2	-	TRBV6-1	-
TGTGCCATCAGCGAACAGGGGGCGGGATATGGCTACACCTTC	CAISEQGAGYGYTF	TRBJ1-2	-	TRBV10-3	TRBD1
TGTGCCAGCAGTGATTTCATCGGGGGGACAGATACGCAGTATTTT	CASSDFIGGTDTQYF	TRBJ2-3	-	TRBV6-4	TRBD2
TGTGCCAGCTCACCCTTATTGCTGACAGGGGGCACGAACACTGAAGCTTTCTTT	CASSPLLLTGGTNTEAFF	TRBJ1-1	-	TRBV18	TRBD1
TGTGCCAGCAGCCCAAGGGGACTAGCGGGAGGTGAGGATGAGCAGTTCTTC	CASSPRGLAGGEDEQFF	TRBJ2-1	-	TRBV7-9	TRBD2
TGTGCCAGCAGGGGGGGACAGGGGATGGGGGAAAAACTGTTTTTT	CASRGGQGMGEKLFF	TRBJ1-4	-	TRBV6-5	TRBD1
TGTGCCAGCAGCTTGATCTTCGGGGCGGACACCGGGGAGCTGTTTTTT	CASSLIFGADTGELFF	TRBJ2-2	few	TRBV5-8	-
TGTGCCAGCAGCTTGGGCGACAGGGTCTCATTGACTGAAGCTTTCTTT	CASSLGDRVSLTEAFF	TRBJ1-1	few	TRBV5-6	TRBD1
TGTGCCAGCAGTTACTCGATAGGGGGCCCACTTTACGAGCAGTACTTC	CASSYSIGGPLYEQYF	TRBJ2-7	-	TRBV6-5	TRBD1
TGTGCCAGCAGACCCCCAGGGGGTAGCAATCAGCCCCAGCATTTT	CASRPPGGSNQPQHF	TRBJ1-5	-	TRBV27	TRBD1
TGTGCCAGCAGCCGGTCTAGCGGGAGAGGAACCGGGGAGCTGTTTTTT	CASSRSSGRGTGELFF	TRBJ2-2	-	TRBV14	TRBD2
TGTGCCAGCAGTTTCATGGGTCTCGGGGAAAAACTGTTTTTT	CASSFMGLGEKLFF	TRBJ1-4	few	TRBV27	-
TGTGCCAGCAGTTTAGGCCGGGGCCAGACCCAGTACTTC	CASSLGRGQTQYF	TRBJ2-5	-	TRBV27	-
TGTGCCAGCGGTGAGGGGGGCACAGATACGCAGTATTTT	CASGEGGTDTQYF	TRBJ2-3	-	TRBV9	-
TGTGCCAGCAGCTTAGTGGGTCTAGGTTACAATGAGCAGTTCTTC	CASSLVGLGYNEQFF	TRBJ2-1	-	TRBV11-2	-
TGTGCCAGCAGTTTATCGAAGGCGGAGAATCAGCCCCAGCATTTT	CASSLSKAENQPQHF	TRBJ1-5	few	TRBV27	-
TGTGCCAGCAGCTCCGGGGGGGCCCAGTACGAGCAGTACTTC	CASSSGGAQYEQYF	TRBJ2-7	-	TRBV5-6	TRBD2
TGTGCCAGTGACTCCTCCCAAAGCCCGTCGGGATACAATGAGCAGTTCTTC	CASDSSQSPSGYNEQFF	TRBJ2-1	few	TRBV19	-
TGTGCCAGTAGTGGGCTGGCAGGGCTCTCCTACGAGCAGTACTTC	CASSGLAGLSYEQYF	TRBJ2-7	-	TRBV19	-
TGTGCCAGCAGCCCAACGACAGGAGCCAACAATGAGCAGTTCTTC	CASSPTTGANNEQFF	TRBJ2-1	few	TRBV7-2	-
TGTGCCAGCAGAGACGGTTTTGCTTCGGGCTACACCTTC	CASRDGFASGYTF	TRBJ1-2	-	TRBV2	-
TGCAGTGCCTACCAAGAGACCCAGTACTTC	CSAYQETQYF	TRBJ2-5	-	TRBV20-1	-
TGCAGCGGTATCCTGGCCCCCGGGGAGCTGTTTTTT	CSGILAPGELFF	TRBJ2-2	-	TRBV29-1	-
TGTGCCAGCAGCGTACTTGGGACAGCTAACACCGGGGAGCTGTTTTTT	CASSVLGTANTGELFF	TRBJ2-2	-	TRBV9	TRBD1
TGTGCCAGCAGCCGGACAGGTTTGGGGGCTTTCTTT	CASSRTGLGAFF	TRBJ1-1	-	TRBV11-2	TRBD1
TGTGCCAGCAGCTTTGTTGAGGGAGGTGAGCAGTACTTC	CASSFVEGGEQYF	TRBJ2-7	-	TRBV7-9	-
TGTGCCAGCAGCTTAGTGACTAGCGGAGAAGAGACCCAGTACTTC	CASSLVTSGEETQYF	TRBJ2-5	once	TRBV7-6	TRBD2
TGTGCCAGTAGGAGATTGAGCAATCAGTCCCAGCATTTT	CASRRLSNQSQHF	TRBJ1-5	-	TRBV19	-
TGTGCCAGCAGCGGGGAATTGGCCCCCCTCCACTTT	CASSGELAPLHF	TRBJ1-6	-	TRBV9	-